This is a list of T cell receptor beta chains from one sample in a study of blood T cell repertoires in COVID-19. Clones were sequenced by immunoSEQ multiplex PCR, and TCRdb holds only the in-frame ones, with some missing. Of 98,000 or so clones listed, under 85% are singletons. The sample was peripheral blood. The receptors originated from a woman in her 70s with acute or convalescent COVID-19. CDR3s include the opening cysteine and the closing phenylalanine or tryptophan. The D gene is left open where the match is weak. Not every row has a clone size; where given, it reads once, few, many or a size class.

cdr3_aa | cdr3_nt | d_call | j_call | v_call | clone_size
CASSQVSGGNIQYF | TGTGCCAGCAGCCAAGTTTCCGGAGGGAACATTCAGTACTTC | NA | TRBJ2-4 | TRBV3-1/TRBV3-2 | few
CASSSRGTKQGSTEAFF | TGTGCCAGCAGCTCCCGAGGTACCAAACAAGGGAGCACTGAAGCTTTCTTT | NA | TRBJ1-1 | TRBV9 | NA
CSVDLAGYNEQFF | TGCAGCGTTGATCTAGCGGGGTACAATGAGCAGTTCTTC | TRBD2 | TRBJ2-1 | TRBV29-1 | once
CASSLAGIRDTDTQYF | TGTGCCAGCAGCTTGGCGGGGATTAGAGACACAGATACGCAGTATTTT | NA | TRBJ2-3 | TRBV5-8 | once
CASSQEGERGLGNTIYF | TGTGCCAGCAGCCAAGAAGGCGAGAGGGGGCTAGGAAACACCATATATTTT | TRBD1 | TRBJ1-3 | TRBV3-1/TRBV3-2 | NA
CASSPGTLTGAQETQYF | TGTGCCAGTAGTCCCGGGACACTAACTGGGGCCCAAGAGACCCAGTACTTC | NA | TRBJ2-5 | TRBV19 | NA
CASSQDRGGSNQPQHF | TGCGCCAGCAGCCAAGATAGAGGGGGAAGCAATCAGCCCCAGCATTTT | NA | TRBJ1-5 | TRBV4-3 | NA
CASSLSAENIQYF | TGTGCCAGCAGTTTATCAGCGGAAAACATTCAGTACTTC | NA | TRBJ2-4 | TRBV28 | NA
CASSLWGGNTEAFF | TGTGCCAGCAGTTTGTGGGGAGGGAACACTGAAGCTTTCTTT | NA | TRBJ1-1 | TRBV28 | NA
CATSETGTGEFGQPQHF | TGTGCCACCAGTGAAACCGGGACAGGGGAGTTTGGTCAGCCCCAGCATTTT | TRBD1 | TRBJ1-5 | TRBV24-1 | NA
CASSGQSSYNEQFF | TGTGCCAGCAGTGGACAGTCCAGCTACAATGAGCAGTTCTTC | NA | TRBJ2-1 | TRBV2 | NA
CASSLASPDRQKLFF | TGTGCCAGCAGCTTAGCCTCGCCAGACAGGCAAAAACTGTTTTTT | NA | TRBJ1-4 | TRBV7-9 | NA
CASSFPSGNFNNEQFF | TGTGCCAGCAGCTTTCCTAGCGGAAATTTTAACAATGAGCAGTTCTTC | TRBD2 | TRBJ2-1 | TRBV7-9 | NA
CASSPRLGEKLFF | TGTGCCAGCAGCCCGCGGTTAGGCGAAAAACTGTTTTTT | NA | TRBJ1-4 | TRBV11-2 | NA
CASSRGPPDYGYTF | TGTGCCAGCAGCCGGGGTCCCCCCGACTATGGCTACACCTTC | NA | TRBJ1-2 | TRBV5-4 | NA
CASTLKIGRGTGELFF | TGTGCCAGCACCCTTAAGATTGGGAGGGGCACCGGGGAGCTGTTTTTT | TRBD2 | TRBJ2-2 | TRBV7-2 | NA
CASSAGQGAYGYTF | TGTGCCAGCAGCGCGGGACAGGGAGCCTATGGCTACACCTTC | TRBD1 | TRBJ1-2 | TRBV5-5 | NA
CASSSGTSVTFEQYF | TGTGCCAGCAGTTCCGGGACTAGCGTAACGTTTGAGCAGTACTTC | TRBD2 | TRBJ2-7 | TRBV6-5 | once
CASSAAGGTNYGYTF | TGTGCCAGCAGCGCTGCAGGGGGTACTAACTATGGCTACACCTTC | TRBD1 | TRBJ1-2 | TRBV5-6 | NA